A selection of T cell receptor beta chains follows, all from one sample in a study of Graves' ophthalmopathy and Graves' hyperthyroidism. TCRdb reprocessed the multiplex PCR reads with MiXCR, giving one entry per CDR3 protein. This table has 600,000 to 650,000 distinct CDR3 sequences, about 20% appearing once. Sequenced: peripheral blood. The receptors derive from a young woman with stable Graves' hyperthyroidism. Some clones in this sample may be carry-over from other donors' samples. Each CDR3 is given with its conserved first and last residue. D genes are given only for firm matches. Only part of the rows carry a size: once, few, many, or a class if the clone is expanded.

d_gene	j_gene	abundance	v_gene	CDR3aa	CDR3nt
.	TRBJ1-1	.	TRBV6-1	CASSEEEGSGTEAFF	TGTGCCAGCAGTGAAGAAGAGGGGTCGGGGACTGAAGCTTTCTTT
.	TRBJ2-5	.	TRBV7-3	CASSLNRREETQYF	TGTGCCAGCAGCTTAAACAGGAGGGAGGAGACCCAGTACTTC
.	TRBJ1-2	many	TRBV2	CAKDSENYGYTF	TGTGCCAAGGACAGCGAAAACTATGGCTACACCTTC
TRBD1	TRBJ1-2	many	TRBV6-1	CASRSGTGGAGYTF	TGTGCCAGCAGATCGGGGACAGGGGGCGCCGGCTACACCTTC
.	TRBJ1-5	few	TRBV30	CAWTWKIYSNQPQHF	TGTGCCTGGACCTGGAAAATATATAGCAATCAGCCCCAGCATTTT
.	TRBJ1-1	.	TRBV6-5	CASSYGQGSEAFF	TGTGCCAGCAGTTACGGGCAGGGGTCTGAAGCTTTCTTT
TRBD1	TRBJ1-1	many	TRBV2	CASSPGWTGAEAFF	TGTGCCAGCAGCCCGGGCTGGACAGGCGCCGAAGCTTTCTTT
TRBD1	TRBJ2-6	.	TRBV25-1	CASRDRESSGANVLTF	TGTGCCAGCAGGGACAGGGAGAGCTCTGGGGCCAACGTCCTGACTTTC
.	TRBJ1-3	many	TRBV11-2	CASSSDSSGNTIYF	TGTGCCAGCAGCTCCGACAGCTCTGGAAACACCATATATTTT
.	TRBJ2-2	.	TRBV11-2	CASSPRPGWNTGELFF	TGTGCCAGCAGCCCCAGGCCAGGGTGGAACACCGGGGAGCTGTTTTTT
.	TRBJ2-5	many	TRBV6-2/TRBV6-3	CASSYRSLQETQYF	TGTGCCAGCAGTTACCGGTCACTCCAAGAGACCCAGTACTTC
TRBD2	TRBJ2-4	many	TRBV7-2	CASSHSGSNGDIKYF	TGTGCCAGCAGCCATAGCGGGAGTAATGGAGACATTAAGTACTTC
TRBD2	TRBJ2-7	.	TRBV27	CASSSLAGPSYEQYF	TGTGCCAGCAGTTCCCTAGCGGGGCCCTCCTACGAGCAGTACTTC
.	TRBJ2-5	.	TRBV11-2	CASSLDYLAQNQETQYF	TGTGCCAGCAGCTTAGATTACCTAGCCCAAAACCAAGAGACCCAGTACTTC
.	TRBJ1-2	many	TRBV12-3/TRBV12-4	CASSPGRAYGYTF	TGTGCCAGCAGTCCCGGCAGGGCCTATGGCTACACCTTC
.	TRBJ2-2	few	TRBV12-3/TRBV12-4	CASSLEGSTGELFF	TGTGCCAGCAGTTTGGAGGGTTCCACCGGGGAGCTGTTTTTT
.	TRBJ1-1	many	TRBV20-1	CSARDWQLEAFF	TGCAGTGCTAGAGATTGGCAGCTCGAAGCTTTCTTT
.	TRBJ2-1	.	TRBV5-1	CASSLSGSSYNEQFF	TGCGCCAGCAGCTTGTCTGGTAGCTCCTACAATGAGCAGTTCTTC
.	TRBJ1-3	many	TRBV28	CASQGGNTIYF	TGTGCCAGCCAGGGAGGAAACACCATATATTTT
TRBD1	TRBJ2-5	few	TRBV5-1	CASSSDRTIGTQYF	TGCGCCAGCAGCTCGGACAGGACCATCGGGACCCAGTACTTC
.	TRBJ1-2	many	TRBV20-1	CSARSRDYGYTF	TGCAGTGCTAGGTCACGGGACTATGGCTACACCTTC
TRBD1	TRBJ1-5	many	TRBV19	CASSYRGYSNQPQHF	TGTGCCAGTAGTTACAGGGGTTATAGCAATCAGCCCCAGCATTTT
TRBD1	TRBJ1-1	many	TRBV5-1	CASSPGTVSTEAFF	TGCGCCAGCAGCCCGGGGACAGTGAGCACTGAAGCTTTCTTT
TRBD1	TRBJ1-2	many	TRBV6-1	CASSENPDRGTTF	TGTGCCAGCAGTGAAAACCCGGACAGGGGTACCACCTTC